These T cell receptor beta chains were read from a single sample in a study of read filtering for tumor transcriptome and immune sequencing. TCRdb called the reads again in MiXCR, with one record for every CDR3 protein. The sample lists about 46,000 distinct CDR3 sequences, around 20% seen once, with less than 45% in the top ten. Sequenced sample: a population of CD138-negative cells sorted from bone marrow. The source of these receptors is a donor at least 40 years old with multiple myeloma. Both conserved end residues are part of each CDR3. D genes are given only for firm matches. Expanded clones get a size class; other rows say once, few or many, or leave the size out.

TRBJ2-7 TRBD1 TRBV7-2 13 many TGTGCCAGCAGCTTGGGACAGTACTACGAGCAGTACTTC CASSLGQYYEQYF
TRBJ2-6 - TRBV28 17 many TGTGCCAGCAGTTTATTCCATGATTCCTCTGGGGCCAACGTCCTGACTTTC CASSLFHDSSGANVLTF
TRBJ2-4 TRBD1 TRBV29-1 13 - TGCAGCGTTGAAAGTCGCAGGGGGAACATTCAGTACTTC CSVESRRGNIQYF
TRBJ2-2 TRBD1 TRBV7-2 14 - TGTGTCGGCAGTCGGACAGGGGGAACCGGGGAGCTGTTTTTT CVGSRTGGTGELFF
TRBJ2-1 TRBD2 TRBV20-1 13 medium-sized TGCAGTGCTAGACCTCTCAGCGGGAGGTTGCAGTTCTTC CSARPLSGRLQFF
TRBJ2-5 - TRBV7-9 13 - TGTGCCAGCAGCTCGGAGGGCCGGGAGACCCAGTACTTC CASSSEGRETQYF
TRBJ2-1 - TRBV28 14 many TGTGCCAGCAGCGCTCCTCCTTCTCGGGGTGAGCAGTTCTTC CASSAPPSRGEQFF
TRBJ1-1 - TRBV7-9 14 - TGTGCCAGCAGCTTAAATGTCGGGAGCACTGAAGCTCTCTTT CASSLNVGSTEALF
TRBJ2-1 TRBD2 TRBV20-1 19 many TGCAGTGCTAGAGATCGGTCTAGCGGGAGGGCCGAGTCCTACAATGAGCAGTTCTTC CSARDRSSGRAESYNEQFF
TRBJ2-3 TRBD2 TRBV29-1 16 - TGCAGCGTTGATGCCCGGACTAGCGGGAGCACAGATACGCAGTATTTT CSVDARTSGSTDTQYF
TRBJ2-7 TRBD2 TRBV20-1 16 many TGCAGTGCTAGGGGTAGCGGGAGGGCCACGACTTACGAGCAGTACTTC CSARGSGRATTYEQYF
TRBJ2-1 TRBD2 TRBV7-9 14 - TGTGCCTGCAGCTCGCCCCGGGGGGGCAATGAGCAGTCCTTC CACSSPRGGNEQSF
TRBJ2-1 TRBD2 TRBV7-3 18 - TGTGCCAGCAGCCTCACCGGGACTAGCGGGGTTCTTTACAATGAGCAGTTCTTC CASSLTGTSGVLYNEQFF
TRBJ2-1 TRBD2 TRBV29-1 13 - TGCAGCGTTGCAGCTAGCGGGATCAATGAGCAGTTCTTC CSVAASGINEQFF
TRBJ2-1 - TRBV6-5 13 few TGTGCCAGCAGTTATCCGGGGACCCTTGAGCAGTTCTTC CASSYPGTLEQFF
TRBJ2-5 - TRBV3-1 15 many TGTGCCAGCAGCCAAGAGGCCTGGGGCGGAGAGACCCAGTACTTC CASSQEAWGGETQYF
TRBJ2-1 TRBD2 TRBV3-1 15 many TGTGCCAGCAGCCCCCTAGCGGGGGCCTACAATGAGCAGTTCTTC CASSPLAGAYNEQFF
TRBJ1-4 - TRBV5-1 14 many TGCGCCAGCAGGTCTTCCGTAGCGGATGAAAAACTGTTTTTT CASRSSVADEKLFF
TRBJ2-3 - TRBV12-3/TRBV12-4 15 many TGTGCCAGCAGTTCTGGACTGACGGTGACAGATACGCAGTATTTT CASSSGLTVTDTQYF
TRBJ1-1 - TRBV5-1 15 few TGCGCCAGCAGCCCGTTCAGGGGTAGCGGGACTGAAGCTTTCTTT CASSPFRGSGTEAFF
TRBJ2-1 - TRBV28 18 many TGTGCCAGCAGTCCTCAGTATGGGGGAGATTCGGCCTACAATGAGCAGTTCTTC CASSPQYGGDSAYNEQFF
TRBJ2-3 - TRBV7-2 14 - TGTGCCAGCAGCTTTGTCCCAGGGACAGATACGCAGTATTTT CASSFVPGTDTQYF
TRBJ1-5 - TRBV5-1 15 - TGCGCCAGCAGCCCTCGCCGGCTAGCGACAGATACGCAGCATTTT CASSPRRLATDTQHF
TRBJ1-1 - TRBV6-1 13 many TGTGCCAGCAGTCCCATGAGGGACACTGAAGCTTTCTTT CASSPMRDTEAFF
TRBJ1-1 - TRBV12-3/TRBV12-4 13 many TGTGCCAGCAGTTTCCCGCCGAACACTGAAGCTTTCTTT CASSFPPNTEAFF
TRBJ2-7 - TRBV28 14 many TGTGCCAGCAGCCTTCAGCAGGGGTACTACGAGCAGTACTTC CASSLQQGYYEQYF